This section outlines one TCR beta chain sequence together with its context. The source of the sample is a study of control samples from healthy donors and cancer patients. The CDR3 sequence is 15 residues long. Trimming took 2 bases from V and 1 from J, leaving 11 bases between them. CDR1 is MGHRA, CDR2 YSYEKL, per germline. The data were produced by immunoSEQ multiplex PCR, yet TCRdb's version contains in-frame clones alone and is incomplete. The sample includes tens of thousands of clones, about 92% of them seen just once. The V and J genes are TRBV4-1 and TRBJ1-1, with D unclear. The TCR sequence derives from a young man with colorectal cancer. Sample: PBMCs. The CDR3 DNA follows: TGCGCCAGCAGCCAACCCGAGCAAGGGAACACTGAAGCTTTCTTT. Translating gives CASSQPEQGNTEAFF.